The 20 T cell receptor beta chains reported below all come from one sample, sequenced in a study of cytomegalovirus exposure and HLA in healthy donors. Researchers ran the PCR with 60 Vbeta and 13 Jbeta primers. The repertoire was sequenced with immunoSEQ multiplex PCR; TCRdb's copy has only in-frame clones and lacks some. The sample includes about 200,000 clones, roughly 77% of them seen just once. The sample consisted of PBMCs. The receptors were sampled from a male donor in good health and CMV-seropositive.

This chain joins TRBV7-2 and TRBJ2-5; 7 positions match TRBD1. The J call is doubtful: the DNA matches TRBJ2-7 better. The CDR3 covers 15 residues. Germline V gene data show CDR1 as SGHTA and CDR2 as FQGNSA. The CDR3 is CASSPHPRQGYEQYF. The CDR3 bases are TGTGCCAGCAGCCCCCACCCGAGACAGGGTTACGAGCAGTACTTC.

The CDR3 nucleotides read TGTGCCAGCAGTTACTCGACGGGGGTCTCCTACGAGCAGTACTTC. It specifies CASSYSTGVSYEQYF. V gene TRBV6-5 combines with J gene TRBJ2-7, with TRBD2 as a possible D gene (6 bases). CDR3 size: 15 residues. V lost 0 bases and J 0 bases, leaving 9 bases between the germline ends. Germline lookup yields CDR1 MNHEY and CDR2 SVGAGI.

This clone was observed once. The V gene is TRBV2, the J gene TRBJ1-6, with D unclear. V was pared by 8 bases and J by 9 bases, with 17 bases between. The CDR3 has 14 residues. In germline, CDR1 is SNHLY, CDR2 FYNNEI. CDR3 amino acids: CASLFGGSSSPLHF. CDR3 in DNA: TGTGCCAGCCTATTTGGAGGGTCCAGTTCACCCCTCCACTTT. Full variable domain (remainder filled in from reference TRBV2 and TRBJ1-6): EPEVTQTPSHQVTQMGQEVILRCVPISNHLYFYWYRQILGQKVEFLVSFYNNEISEKSEIFDDQFSVERPDGSNFTLKIRSTKLEDSAMYFCASLFGGSSSPLHFGNGTRLTVT.

The V call is TRBV28, the J call TRBJ1-1, with no clear D. The V end was cut by 8 bases, the J end by 4 bases, with 11 bases between. The CDR3 totals 12 residues. CDR1 and CDR2 (germline): MDHEN, SYDVKM. CDR3 nucleotides: TGTGCCAGCCGCCTCCGGGGCACTGAAGCTTTCTTT. It encodes CASRLRGTEAFF.

The gene calls are TRBV7-2 and TRBJ2-2, with D perhaps TRBD2 (5 bases). Germline lookup yields CDR1 SGHTA and CDR2 FQGNSA. The CDR3 contains 15 residues. Trimming removed 5 bases at V and 5 bases at J, with 15 bases between. The CDR3 DNA is TGTGCCAGCAGCCGCAGAGGGCTCGGGACCGGGGAGCTGTTTTTT. This encodes CASSRRGLGTGELFF.

The chain couples TRBV19 to TRBJ1-5, with 7 nucleotides matching TRBD1. CDR1 is LNHDA, CDR2 SQIVND, per germline (reference sequence). This CDR3 comprises 15 residues. The V segment lost 3 bases and the J segment 5 bases; nucleotides outside the gene matches: 7. The CDR3: CASSMTDRVHQPQHF. CDR3 DNA sequence: TGTGCCAGTAGTATGACCGACAGGGTCCATCAGCCCCAGCATTTT.

The V gene is TRBV5-1, the J gene TRBJ1-4; 7 bases are shared with TRBD1. The CDR3 totals 16 residues. V gave up 0 bases and J gave up 3 bases; unmatched junction bases: 5. The germline V gene has CDR1 SGHRS and CDR2 YFSETQ. The CDR3 is CASSLEAQGANEKLFF. The CDR3 coding sequence is TGCGCCAGCAGCTTGGAAGCGCAGGGGGCTAATGAAAAACTGTTTTTT.

V and J are TRBV6-6 and TRBJ1-2, with TRBD1 as a possible D gene (5 bases). Per the germline V gene, CDR1 is MNHNY and CDR2 is SVGAGI (reference sequence). Trimming removed 4 bases from V and 6 bases from J, with 12 bases in between. The CDR3 consists of 13 residues. CDR3 sequence reads: CASSFLEGDGYTF. CDR3 DNA sequence: TGTGCCAGCAGTTTCCTGGAAGGGGATGGCTACACCTTC.

V and J are TRBV5-4 and TRBJ1-1, with TRBD1 as a possible D gene (5 bases). Germline values: CDR1 SGHNT, CDR2 YYREEE (reference sequence). The CDR3 has 14 residues. V was trimmed by 5 bases and J by 1 base, leaving 12 bases between them. The CDR3, as DNA: TGTGCCAGCAGTCCGAGACAGCAGAACACTGAAGCTTTCTTT. Translated: CASSPRQQNTEAFF.

The rearrangement uses TRBV4-1 and TRBJ2-2, with D possibly matching TRBD2 (6 bases). Germline assignment: CDR1 MGHRA and CDR2 YSYEKL. The CDR3 covers 14 residues. V was trimmed by 7 bases and J by 5 bases, leaving 14 bases between them. CDR3 coding DNA: TGCGCCAGCACAGTGGGAGGTATGACCGGGGAGCTGTTTTTT. It codes for CASTVGGMTGELFF.

The genes are TRBV7-9 and TRBJ1-5, with D hard to call. V lost 5 bases, J lost 0 bases, and 17 bases lay in between. The CDR3 is 17 residues long. Germline V gives CDR1 SEHNR, CDR2 FQNEAQ (reference sequence). The CDR3 sequence is CASSTGPTNPSNQPQHF. The DNA for the CDR3 is TGTGCCAGCAGCACCGGACCGACTAACCCTAGCAATCAGCCCCAGCATTTT.

The rearrangement joins TRBV18 to TRBJ2-3, with a tentative D call TRBD1 (6 bases). This CDR3 region has 17 residues. Germline CDR1 is KGHSH and CDR2 is LQKENI. Trimming cost V 4 bases and J 3 bases, with 20 bases left between them. The CDR3 sequence is CASSLTPAGAKTDTQYF. The CDR3 DNA follows: TGTGCCAGCTCACTCACCCCCGCAGGGGCGAAGACAGATACGCAGTATTTT. Full variable domain (outside the CDR3, taken from reference TRBV18 and TRBJ2-3): NAGVMQNPRHLVRRRGQEARLRCSPMKGHSHVYWYRQLPEEGLKFMVYLQKENIIDESGMPKERFSAEFPKEGPSILRIQQVVRGDSAAYFCASSLTPAGAKTDTQYFGPGTRLTVL.

The chain carries TRBV7-2 and TRBJ2-7, with TRBD2 matching over 7 bases. Germline V CDR1 and CDR2: SGHTA, FQGNSA. J gave up 3 bases and V 3 bases, and 8 bases lay outside the gene matches. The CDR3 sequence is 15 residues long. The CDR3 here is CASSFDPSGSYEQYF. In nucleotides, the CDR3 is TGTGCCAGCAGCTTCGACCCTAGCGGCAGCTACGAGCAGTACTTC. The variable domain in full, with the rest retrieved from reference TRBV7-2 and TRBJ2-7, is GAGVSQSPSNKVTEKGKDVELRCDPISGHTALYWYRQSLGQGLEFLIYFQGNSAPDKSGLPSDRFSAERTGGSVSTLTIQRTQQEDSAVYLCASSFDPSGSYEQYFGPGTRLTVT.

The V and J genes are TRBV18 and TRBJ2-1; 9 bases align to TRBD2. V dropped 5 bases and J dropped 4; count of bases not matched to a gene: 3. Germline-derived CDR1 and CDR2 are KGHSH and LQKENI. The CDR3 consists of 14 residues. CDR3 bases: TGTGCCAGCTCATCGGCGGGGGGGTACAATGAGCAGTTCTTC. This translates into CASSSAGGYNEQFF.

The chain has TRBV7-3 and TRBJ2-1; tentative D call: TRBD2 (6 bases). Per the germline V gene, CDR1 is SGHTA and CDR2 is FQGTGA. The CDR3 is 14 residues long. Trimming removed 2 bases at V and 7 bases at J, with 12 bases between. The CDR3 here is CASSLGGGTNEQFF. The CDR3 DNA is TGTGCCAGCAGCTTAGGGGGAGGAACGAATGAGCAGTTCTTC.

This clone was picked up a small number of times. This chain uses TRBV7-9 with TRBJ1-4; unclear D gene. Trimming pared 1 base from V and 5 bases from J, leaving 8 bases between. The CDR3 length is 14 residues. The V gene's germline CDR1 is SEHNR and CDR2 FQNEAQ (reference sequence). The CDR3 loop is CASSLGGGNEKLFF. As DNA, the CDR3 is TGTGCCAGCAGCTTAGGGGGAGGAAATGAAAAACTGTTTTTT.

The rearrangement links TRBV6-5 to TRBJ1-4; D is possibly TRBD1 (5 bases). V dropped 7 bases and J dropped 4 bases, with 7 bases sitting between them. Per germline, CDR1 MNHEY and CDR2 SVGAGI. This CDR3 spans 12 amino acids. CDR3 sequence (DNA): TGTGCCAGCACCCAGGGTAATGAAAAACTGTTTTTT. It is translated as CASTQGNEKLFF.

This rearrangement joins TRBV7-6 to TRBJ1-2; D gene uncertain. Germline CDR1 SGHVS, CDR2 FNYEAQ. Trimming removed 1 base from V and 2 bases from J, with 8 bases in between. The CDR3 runs to 14 residues. Here the CDR3 reads CASSLDSGNYGYTF. In DNA form, the CDR3 reads TGTGCCAGCAGCTTAGATTCGGGGAACTATGGCTACACCTTC.

This chain links TRBV18 with TRBJ1-1; 7 positions match TRBD1. The V gene end was trimmed by 3 bases and the J gene end by 1 base; junction bases not matched to a gene: 14. Germline V CDR1 and CDR2: KGHSH, LQKENI. The CDR3 has 18 amino acids. The CDR3, as DNA: TGTGCCAGCTCACCGGGTAGGGGGCCCAATCCTAGGAACACTGAAGCTTTCTTT. It yields the protein CASSPGRGPNPRNTEAFF.

The V call is TRBV5-1, the J call TRBJ1-3, with D possibly matching TRBD1 (5 bases). This CDR3 is 16 amino acids long. V lost 4 bases, J lost 4 bases, and 18 bases lay in between. The V gene's germline CDR1 is SGHRS and CDR2 YFSETQ. CDR3 amino acids: CASSHSGGEPGNTIYF. The CDR3 DNA is TGCGCCAGCAGCCATTCGGGAGGGGAGCCCGGAAACACCATATATTTT.